These 3 T cell receptor beta chains were sequenced from one sample in a study of blood T cell repertoires in COVID-19. Measured with immunoSEQ multiplex PCR; TCRdb has only the in-frame clones, and not every one. The table lists about 11,000 clones, 88% of them singletons. The material sequenced was peripheral blood. The origin of the receptors is a human donor in a cohort sampled during active COVID-19.

This clone was counted a single time. V and J are TRBV7-2 and TRBJ1-6; 8 nucleotides agree with TRBD1. The CDR3 has 15 amino acids. Trimming removed 5 bases from V and 8 bases from J; junction bases left unmatched: 8. CDR1 is SGHTA and CDR2 is FQGNSA in the germline V gene. CDR3 sequence: CASSVKQGEDSPLHF. The CDR3 DNA reads TGTGCCAGCAGCGTAAAACAGGGGGAAGATTCACCCCTCCACTTT.

This sequence joins TRBV25-1 and TRBJ2-7, with 10 positions matching TRBD1. Trimming cost V 2 bases and J 6 bases; bases outside gene matches: 4. Germline V gene data show CDR1 as MGHDK and CDR2 as SYGVNS. The CDR3 is 14 amino acids. The CDR3 loop is CASSEGTGEGEQYF. CDR3 bases: TGTGCCAGCAGTGAAGGGACAGGGGAGGGCGAGCAGTACTTC.

The chain joins TRBV4-1 to TRBJ2-7, with 12 nucleotides matching TRBD2. The CDR3 loop spans 18 amino acids. The V and J ends lost 3 bases and 0 bases, in that order; junction bases with no gene match: 9. The germline CDR1 and CDR2 sequences are MGHRA and YSYEKL. The CDR3 nucleotides are TGCGCCAGCAGCCAGAGGGAACTGACTAGCGGGAGCTCCTACGAGCAGTACTTC. It specifies CASSQRELTSGSSYEQYF.